These 25 T cell receptor beta chains were sequenced from one sample in a study of spatial heterogeneity in lung cancer. Using its own MiXCR run on the 5' RACE reads, TCRdb lists one record per CDR3 protein. The sample lists roughly 48,000 distinct CDR3 sequences, roughly 5% occurring once. Indicated time point: sample taken at primary tumor resection. Whole RNA was taken from tumor, nontumor lung or frozen PBMC; it was then sequenced unsorted. Sequences were derived from PBMCs, sampled at surgery. The receptors were sampled from a male donor with early-stage non-small cell lung cancer.

This clonotype was detected a few times. The genes are TRBV6-2 or TRBV6-3 and TRBJ1-5, with TRBD1 matching over 9 bases. V shed 4 bases and J 3 bases; nucleotides not matched to a gene: 4. The CDR3 has 15 residues. CDR1 MNHEY and CDR2 SVGEGT come from the germline V gene. Written as DNA, the CDR3 is TGTGCCAGCAGTTGGGACAGGGAAATCAATCAGCCCCAGCATTTT. Translation: CASSWDREINQPQHF.

The rearrangement uses TRBV6-5 and TRBJ1-5; D not certain. This CDR3 spans 13 amino acids. V was shortened by 0 bases and J by 5 bases, with 5 bases between the two germline ends. CDR1 and CDR2 from the germline V gene are MNHEY and SVGAGI. CDR3 residues: CASSYSGYQPQHF. CDR3 sequence (DNA): TGTGCCAGCAGTTACTCGGGATATCAGCCCCAGCATTTT.

This clonotype was recorded a few times. CDR3: CASSRGPTNNEQFF. CDR3 in DNA: TGTGCCAGCTCACGTGGCCCCACCAACAATGAGCAGTTCTTC. The rearrangement joins TRBV18 to TRBJ2-1; D is uncertain. This CDR3 is 14 amino acids long. Trimming removed 4 bases at V and 5 bases at J, with 12 bases between. Per the germline V gene, CDR1 is KGHSH and CDR2 is LQKENI.

This clonotype came up many times. The chain carries TRBV5-4 and TRBJ2-5; maybe TRBD1 (6 bases). Germline CDR1 reads SGHNT; CDR2 reads YYREEE (reference sequence). The CDR3 is 14 residues long. Between the trimmed V and J ends, which lost 0 bases and 3 bases, there was a span of 9 bases. The CDR3 DNA reads TGTGCCAGCAGCTTGGGTTACAGGGAAGAGACCCAGTACTTC. Residues: CASSLGYREETQYF.

The V gene is TRBV29-1, the J gene TRBJ2-2; D uncertain. The V and J ends lost 4 bases and 1 base respectively, with 4 bases between them. This CDR3 has 12 amino acids. CDR1 is SQVTM, CDR2 ANQGSEA, per germline. This chain's CDR3 is CSVAGNTGELFF. The CDR3 DNA follows: TGCAGCGTTGCTGGGAACACCGGGGAGCTGTTTTTT.

Notes on this clonotype: This sequence may be a read error, since a much larger clone differs from it by one base. V gene TRBV20-1 combines with J gene TRBJ2-3; the D is unclear. V was trimmed by 5 bases and J by 2 bases, leaving 17 bases between them. CDR3 length equals 15 residues. Germline CDR1 and CDR2: DFQATT and SNEGSKA (reference sequence). Here the CDR3 DNA reads TGCAGTGCTCTTGCCCCCCTGGCGGTCACAGATACGCAGTATTTT. As protein: CSALAPLAVTDTQYF.

The V call is TRBV29-1, the J call TRBJ2-7, with TRBD1 matching over 7 bases. J was trimmed by 0 bases and V by 7 bases; bases with no gene match: 6. CDR1 and CDR2 from the germline V gene are SQVTM and ANQGSEA. The CDR3 runs to 13 residues. The CDR3 spells CSGTGASSYEQYF. CDR3 nucleotides: TGCAGCGGTACAGGGGCCAGCTCCTACGAGCAGTACTTC.

The chain links TRBV9 to TRBJ1-2; tentatively, D is TRBD1 (6 bases). Germline V lookup: CDR1 SGDLS, CDR2 YYNGEE. The CDR3 runs to 14 residues. Trimming removed 0 bases from V and 7 bases from J, with 13 bases in between. The CDR3 DNA sequence: TGTGCCAGCAGCGTAGCCCCGGGGGGCGGTGGCTACACCTTC. Translating it yields CASSVAPGGGGYTF.

This chain links TRBV6-2 or TRBV6-3 with TRBJ2-7, with no clear D. There are 12 residues in the CDR3. The V end was cut by 6 bases, the J end by 2 bases, with 8 bases between. Germline V gene lookup returns CDR1 MNHEY and CDR2 SVGEGT. The CDR3 bases are TGTGCCAGCAGCCGGTACACCTACGAGCAGTACTTC. It specifies CASSRYTYEQYF.

This clonotype was observed at least ten times. The genes are TRBV27 and TRBJ1-5; no clear D. Trimming took off 2 bases at V and 1 base at J, with 18 bases between the two ends. This CDR3 spans 18 amino acids. Germline-derived CDR1 and CDR2 are MNHEY and SMNVEV (reference sequence). Written as DNA, the CDR3 is TGTGCCAGCAGTTTAGGCCCCCGCGGTATGGAAAGCAATCAGCCCCAGCATTTT. This translates into CASSLGPRGMESNQPQHF.

This clonotype was observed many times. This chain uses TRBV28 with TRBJ1-2; tentative D call: TRBD1 (6 bases). Germline V gene sequence: CDR1 MDHEN, CDR2 SYDVKM. Trimming removed 7 bases at V and 5 bases at J, with 14 bases between. The CDR3 spans 13 residues. Here the CDR3 DNA reads TGTGCCAGCACCATCCCAGGGGATTATGGCTACACCTTC. This translates into CASTIPGDYGYTF.

This clonotype was counted ten times or more. This sequence joins TRBV18 and TRBJ1-2; TRBD1 agrees at 8 bases. Germline CDR1 KGHSH, CDR2 LQKENI. V shed 3 bases, J shed 5 bases, and the junction held 14 bases outside the gene matches. The CDR3 spans 17 residues. The DNA for the CDR3 is TGTGCCAGCTCACCTGTAACAGGGGGTTCCGCATTATATGGCTACACCTTC. This encodes CASSPVTGGSALYGYTF.

Ten or more counts support this clonotype. The chain combines TRBV20-1 with TRBJ1-5; 8 bases map to TRBD1. The CDR3 is made up of 14 amino acids. Trimming removed 1 base from V and 9 bases from J; junction bases left unmatched: 8. The germline V gene encodes CDR1 DFQATT and CDR2 SNEGSKA (reference sequence). The CDR3 here is CSARVLTGERPQHF. DNA for the CDR3: TGCAGTGCTAGAGTTTTGACAGGGGAGAGGCCCCAGCATTTT.

This clonotype was counted many times. This chain links TRBV11-2 with TRBJ2-3; no firm D call. Per germline, CDR1 SGHAT and CDR2 FQNNGV. This CDR3 spans 13 amino acids. V shed 0 bases and J shed 5 bases, with 6 bases lying between them. The CDR3 is CASSLEIEDTQYF. The DNA of the CDR3 is TGTGCCAGCAGCTTAGAGATCGAAGATACGCAGTATTTT.

This clonotype came up many times. The chain is built from TRBV5-1 and TRBJ2-6, with unresolved D. The CDR3 runs 15 residues. CDR1 is SGHRS and CDR2 is YFSETQ in the germline V gene. V gave up 4 bases and J gave up 0 bases, with 8 bases separating them. CDR3 protein: CASSPQISGANVLTF. DNA for the CDR3: TGCGCCAGCAGCCCTCAAATCTCTGGGGCCAACGTCCTGACTTTC.

This clonotype occurred many times. The V gene is TRBV6-6, the J gene TRBJ2-1, with a possible D match to TRBD2 (6 bases). Germline CDR1 and CDR2: MNHNY and SVGAGI (reference sequence). The V end was cut by 4 bases, the J end by 4 bases, with 8 bases between. The CDR3 consists of 13 residues. CDR3: CASSSGTYNEQFF. In DNA form, the CDR3 reads TGTGCCAGCAGTTCCGGGACTTACAATGAGCAGTTCTTC.

This clonotype was seen many times. This chain uses TRBV7-2 with TRBJ1-1; no clear D gene. V gave up 5 bases and J gave up 1 base, with 11 bases separating them. The V gene's germline CDR1 is SGHTA and CDR2 FQGNSA. The CDR3 has 14 residues. The CDR3, as DNA: TGTGCCAGCAGCATTCGACATTCGAACACTGAAGCTTTCTTT. It is translated as CASSIRHSNTEAFF.

This clonotype was found a few times. The chain employs TRBV7-3 and TRBJ2-3, with TRBD2 matching over 8 bases. V shed 0 bases and J 1 base; nucleotides not matched to a gene: 0. The CDR3 loop spans 15 amino acids. CDR1 is SGHTA, CDR2 FQGTGA, per germline. The CDR3: CASSLTREGTDTQYF. The CDR3 DNA reads TGTGCCAGCAGCTTAACGCGGGAGGGCACAGATACGCAGTATTTT.

This clonotype was recorded many times. The rearrangement joins TRBV2 to TRBJ2-5, with 9 positions matching TRBD2. The CDR3 sequence is 14 residues long. The ends lost 3 bases at V and 5 bases at J; junction bases unmatched: 4. The germline V gene has CDR1 SNHLY and CDR2 FYNNEI. The CDR3 coding sequence is TGTGCCAGCAGTGATCAGGGACTAGCCGAGACCCAGTACTTC. The encoded protein is CASSDQGLAETQYF.

This clonotype was detected many times. V is TRBV18 and J is TRBJ2-3; a possible D gene is TRBD1 (5 bases). The CDR3 is made up of 13 amino acids. CDR1 is KGHSH and CDR2 is LQKENI in the germline V gene. Trimming removed 3 bases from V and 14 bases from J, with 18 bases in between. This CDR3 is CASSPPDTLKMYF. CDR3 coding DNA: TGTGCCAGCTCACCCCCGGACACCCTAAAGATGTATTTT. Complete variable domain (other parts from reference TRBV18 and TRBJ2-3): NAGVMQNPRHLVRRRGQEARLRCSPMKGHSHVYWYRQLPEEGLKFMVYLQKENIIDESGMPKERFSAEFPKEGPSILRIQQVVRGDSAAYFCASSPPDTLKMYFGPGTRLTVL.

This clonotype has ten or more counts. V usage is TRBV2 and J usage is TRBJ2-7; D possibly corresponds to TRBD2 (5 bases). CDR3 size: 14 residues. Germline CDR1 reads SNHLY; CDR2 reads FYNNEI. Between the trimmed V and J ends, which lost 2 bases and 3 bases, there was a span of 11 bases. The CDR3 reads CASSESGSHYEQYF. The CDR3 DNA sequence: TGTGCCAGCAGTGAATCTGGGAGCCACTACGAGCAGTACTTC.

This clonotype has ten or more counts. This chain connects TRBV4-3 to TRBJ1-1; D might be TRBD1 (5 bases). Trimming removed 3 bases at V and 10 bases at J, with 18 bases between. CDR1 and CDR2 from the germline V gene are LGHNA and YSLEER. The CDR3 sequence is 14 residues long. CDR3 DNA sequence: TGCGCCAGCAGCCAGGCCCCACACTCCGGGGGAGCTTTCTTT. Its protein product is CASSQAPHSGGAFF.

This clonotype was seen only a few times. One end of the junction does not line up with germline, which may come from a read error. The V gene is TRBV10-3, the J gene TRBJ1-5, with 7 bases that match TRBD1. The CDR3 is made up of 14 amino acids. The germline V gene has CDR1 ENHRY and CDR2 SYGVKD. In DNA form, the CDR3 reads TGTGCCATCAGGCCGGAGGGGGCTAATCGGCCCCAGCATTTT. Protein: CAIRPEGANRPQHF.

The sample holds many counts of this clonotype. The chain employs TRBV5-4 and TRBJ2-2; 14 bases match TRBD2. V shed 4 bases and J 8 bases; nucleotides not matched to a gene: 13. The CDR3 runs 18 residues. The germline CDR1 and CDR2 sequences are SGHNT and YYREEE (reference sequence). Here the CDR3 DNA reads TGTGCCAGCAGCGATGGACTAGCGGGAGGACGATTGTCTGGGGAGCTGTTTTTT. This translates into CASSDGLAGGRLSGELFF.

The chain links TRBV5-1 to TRBJ2-3; 10 nucleotides line up with TRBD1. Germline V CDR1 and CDR2: SGHRS, YFSETQ. This CDR3 is 14 amino acids long. Germline trimming cut 3 bases from V and 5 bases from J; bases unmatched to any gene: 3. CDR3 bases: TGCGCCAGCAGCTCGGACAGGGGGGGAGATACGCAGTATTTT. Translation: CASSSDRGGDTQYF.